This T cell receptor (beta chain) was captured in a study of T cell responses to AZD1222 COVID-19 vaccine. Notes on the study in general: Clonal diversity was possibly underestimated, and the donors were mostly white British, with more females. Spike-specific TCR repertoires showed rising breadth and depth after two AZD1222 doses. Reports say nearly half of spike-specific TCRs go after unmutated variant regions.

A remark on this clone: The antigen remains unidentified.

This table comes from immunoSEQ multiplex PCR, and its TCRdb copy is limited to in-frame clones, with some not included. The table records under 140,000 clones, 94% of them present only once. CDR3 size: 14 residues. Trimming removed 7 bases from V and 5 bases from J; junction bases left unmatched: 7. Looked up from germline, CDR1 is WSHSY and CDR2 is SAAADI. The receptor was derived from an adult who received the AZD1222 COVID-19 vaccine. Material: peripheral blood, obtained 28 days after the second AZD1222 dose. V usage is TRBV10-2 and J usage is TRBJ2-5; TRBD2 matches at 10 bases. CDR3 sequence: CASNSGGSLETQYF. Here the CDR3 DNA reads TGCGCCAGCAATAGCGGGGGGTCGTTGGAGACCCAGTACTTC.